This T cell receptor beta chain was identified in a study of blood T cells in healthy people across ages. Looking at the study overall: Per every two T cells, about one barcoded beta molecule was captured by template switching.

Study observations and caveats: Among T cells, TCR beta diversity per million cells dropped roughly linearly as age rose. PBMCs left unsorted prevented a conclusive naive versus antigen-experienced comparison.

The length of the CDR3 is 15 residues. Germline-derived CDR1 and CDR2 are MGHRA and YSYEKL. The ends were cut back, 1 base at V and 2 bases at J, with 10 bases in the middle. This clonotype came up once. The antigen is not known. A sample-barcoded 5' primer and a J-beta primer mix were used in a second PCR of roughly 7 to 11 cycles. TCRdb analysed the 5' RACE reads with MiXCR anew, one entry per CDR3 protein. The repertoire holds about 940,000 distinct CDR3 sequences, 48% seen once, with roughly 12% in the top ten. The receptor was isolated from a man younger than 45 in good health. The chain has TRBV4-1 and TRBJ2-3; tentatively, D is TRBD1 (6 bases). What was sequenced was blood. The CDR3 sequence: CASSQVQGHTDTQYF. CDR3 in DNA: TGCGCCAGCAGCCAAGTACAGGGCCACACAGATACGCAGTATTTT.